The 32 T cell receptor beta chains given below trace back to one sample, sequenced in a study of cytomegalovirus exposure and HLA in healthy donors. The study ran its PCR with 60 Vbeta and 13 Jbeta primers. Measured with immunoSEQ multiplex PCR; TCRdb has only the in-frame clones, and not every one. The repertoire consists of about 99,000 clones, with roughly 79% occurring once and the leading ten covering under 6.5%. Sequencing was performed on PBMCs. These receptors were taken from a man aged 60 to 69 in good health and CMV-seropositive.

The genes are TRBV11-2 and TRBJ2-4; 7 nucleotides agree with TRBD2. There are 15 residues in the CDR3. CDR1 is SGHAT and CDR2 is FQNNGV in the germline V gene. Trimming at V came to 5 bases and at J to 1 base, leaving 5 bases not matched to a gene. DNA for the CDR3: TGTGCCAGCAGCCCAATGGGGGGGGCCAAAAACATTCAGTACTTC. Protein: CASSPMGGAKNIQYF.

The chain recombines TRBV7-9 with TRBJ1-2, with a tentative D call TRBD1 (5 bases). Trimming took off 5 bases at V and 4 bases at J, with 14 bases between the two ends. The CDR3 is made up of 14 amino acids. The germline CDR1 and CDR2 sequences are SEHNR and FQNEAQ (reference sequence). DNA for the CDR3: TGTGCCAGCAGCGTCCCCCAGGGAAGCTATGGCTACACCTTC. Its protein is CASSVPQGSYGYTF.

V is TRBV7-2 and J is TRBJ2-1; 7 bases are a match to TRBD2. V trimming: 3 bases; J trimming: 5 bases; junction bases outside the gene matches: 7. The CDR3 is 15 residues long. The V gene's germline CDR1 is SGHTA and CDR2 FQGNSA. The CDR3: CASSFVAGGHNEQFF. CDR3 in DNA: TGTGCCAGCAGCTTCGTAGCGGGCGGACACAATGAGCAGTTCTTC.

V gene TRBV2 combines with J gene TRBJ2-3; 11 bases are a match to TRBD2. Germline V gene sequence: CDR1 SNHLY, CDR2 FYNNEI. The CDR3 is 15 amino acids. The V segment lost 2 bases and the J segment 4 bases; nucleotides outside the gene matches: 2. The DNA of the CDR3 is TGTGCCAGCAGTGAAACTAGCGGGGGTGCAGATACGCAGTATTTT. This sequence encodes CASSETSGGADTQYF.

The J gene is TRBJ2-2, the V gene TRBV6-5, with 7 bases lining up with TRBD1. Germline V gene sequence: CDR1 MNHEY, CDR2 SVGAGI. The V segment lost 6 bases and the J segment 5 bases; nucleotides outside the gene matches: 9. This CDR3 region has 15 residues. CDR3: CASRIQGILTGELFF. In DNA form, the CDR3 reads TGTGCCAGCAGGATACAGGGGATCCTTACCGGGGAGCTGTTTTTT.

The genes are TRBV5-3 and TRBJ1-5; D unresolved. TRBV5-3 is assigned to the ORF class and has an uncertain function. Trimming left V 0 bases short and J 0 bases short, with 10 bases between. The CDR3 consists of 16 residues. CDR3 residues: CARSLAERDSNQPQHF. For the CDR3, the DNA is TGTGCCAGAAGCTTGGCGGAGCGAGATAGCAATCAGCCCCAGCATTTT.

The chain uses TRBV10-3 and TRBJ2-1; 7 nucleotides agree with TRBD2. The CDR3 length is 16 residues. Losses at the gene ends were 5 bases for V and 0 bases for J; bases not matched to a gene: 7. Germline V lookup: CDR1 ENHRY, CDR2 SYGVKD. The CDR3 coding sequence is TGTGCCATCAGTAACGAGCGGGGCAACTCCTACAATGAGCAGTTCTTC. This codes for CAISNERGNSYNEQFF.

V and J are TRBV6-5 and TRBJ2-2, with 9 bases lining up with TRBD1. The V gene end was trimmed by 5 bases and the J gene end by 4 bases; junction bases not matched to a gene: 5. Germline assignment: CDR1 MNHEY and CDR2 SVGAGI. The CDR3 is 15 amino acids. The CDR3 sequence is CASSMTGGITGELFF. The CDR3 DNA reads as TGTGCCAGCAGTATGACAGGGGGGATCACCGGGGAGCTGTTTTTT.

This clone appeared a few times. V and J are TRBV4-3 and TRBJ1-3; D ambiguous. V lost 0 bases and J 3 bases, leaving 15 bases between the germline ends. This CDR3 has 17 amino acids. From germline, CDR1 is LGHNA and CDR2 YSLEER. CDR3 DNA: TGCGCCAGCAGCCAAGATCACACAGATTATAGTGGAAACACCATATATTTT. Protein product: CASSQDHTDYSGNTIYF.

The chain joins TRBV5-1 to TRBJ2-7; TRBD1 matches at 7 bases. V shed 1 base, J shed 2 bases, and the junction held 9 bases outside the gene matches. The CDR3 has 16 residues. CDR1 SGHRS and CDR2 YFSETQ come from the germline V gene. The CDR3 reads CASSLQGDSFTYEQYF. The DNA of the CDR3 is TGCGCCAGCAGCTTGCAGGGGGACAGCTTTACCTACGAGCAGTACTTC.

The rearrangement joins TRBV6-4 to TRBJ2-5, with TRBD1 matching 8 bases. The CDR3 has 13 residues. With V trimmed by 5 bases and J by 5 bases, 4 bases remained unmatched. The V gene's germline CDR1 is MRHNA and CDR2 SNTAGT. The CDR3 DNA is TGTGCCAGCAGTCAGGGGGCGGGCGAGACCCAGTACTTC. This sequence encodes CASSQGAGETQYF.

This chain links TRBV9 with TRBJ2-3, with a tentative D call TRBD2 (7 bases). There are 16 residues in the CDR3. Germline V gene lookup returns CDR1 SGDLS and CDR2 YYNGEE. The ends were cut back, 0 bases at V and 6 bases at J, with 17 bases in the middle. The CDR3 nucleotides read TGTGCCAGCAGCGTAGTGGAGGGGGGGGTGGGGGATACGCAGTATTTT. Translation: CASSVVEGGVGDTQYF.

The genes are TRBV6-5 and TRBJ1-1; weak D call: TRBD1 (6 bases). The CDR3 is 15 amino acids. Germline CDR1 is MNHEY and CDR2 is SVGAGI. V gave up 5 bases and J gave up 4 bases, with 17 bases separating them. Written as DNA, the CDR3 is TGTGCCAGCAGTCCAACAGGGCCCGAGGGCACTGAAGCTTTCTTT. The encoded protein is CASSPTGPEGTEAFF.

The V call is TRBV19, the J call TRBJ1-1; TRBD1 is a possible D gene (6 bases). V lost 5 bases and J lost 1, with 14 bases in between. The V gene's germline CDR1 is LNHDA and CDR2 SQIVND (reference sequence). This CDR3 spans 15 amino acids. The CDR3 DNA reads TGTGCCAGTAGTGGACAGAGAAAAGAGAACACTGAAGCTTTCTTT. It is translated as CASSGQRKENTEAFF.

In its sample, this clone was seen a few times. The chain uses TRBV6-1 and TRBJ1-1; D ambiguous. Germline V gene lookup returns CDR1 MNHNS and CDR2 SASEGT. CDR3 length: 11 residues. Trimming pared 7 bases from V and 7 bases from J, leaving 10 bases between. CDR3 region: CASKWAVEAFF. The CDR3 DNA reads TGTGCCAGCAAATGGGCAGTTGAAGCTTTCTTT.

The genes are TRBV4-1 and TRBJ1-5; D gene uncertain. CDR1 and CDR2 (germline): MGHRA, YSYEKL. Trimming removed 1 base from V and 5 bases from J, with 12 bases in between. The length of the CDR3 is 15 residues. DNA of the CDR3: TGCGCCAGCAGCCAAGCTGAACAACCAGATCAGCCCCAGCATTTT. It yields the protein CASSQAEQPDQPQHF.

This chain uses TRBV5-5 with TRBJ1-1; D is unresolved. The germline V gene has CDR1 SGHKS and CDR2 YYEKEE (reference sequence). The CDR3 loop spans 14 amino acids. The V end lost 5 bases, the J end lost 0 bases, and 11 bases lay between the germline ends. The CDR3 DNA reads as TGTGCCAGCAGTACGGCGGCCATGAACACTGAAGCTTTCTTT. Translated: CASSTAAMNTEAFF.

The CDR3 DNA follows: TGTGCCAGCAGTTCCCAGGGGACGGAGACCCAGTACTTC. As protein: CASSSQGTETQYF. V is TRBV28 and J is TRBJ2-5, with TRBD1 as a possible D gene (6 bases). CDR1 is MDHEN and CDR2 is SYDVKM in the germline V gene. The CDR3 spans 13 residues. With 4 bases removed from V and 5 bases from J, the gap between germline ends came to 11 bases.

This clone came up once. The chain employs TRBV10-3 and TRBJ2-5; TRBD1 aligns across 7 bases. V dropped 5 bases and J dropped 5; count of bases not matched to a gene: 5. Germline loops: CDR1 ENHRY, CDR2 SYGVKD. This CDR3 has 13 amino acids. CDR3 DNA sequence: TGTGCCATCAGTCACAGGGGTGGGGAGACCCAGTACTTC. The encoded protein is CAISHRGGETQYF.

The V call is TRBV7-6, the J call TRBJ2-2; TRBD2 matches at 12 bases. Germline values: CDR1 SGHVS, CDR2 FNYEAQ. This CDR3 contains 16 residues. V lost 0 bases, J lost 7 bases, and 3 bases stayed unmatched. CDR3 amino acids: CASSLATSGGNGELFF. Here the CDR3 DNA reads TGTGCCAGCAGCTTAGCGACTAGCGGGGGTAACGGGGAGCTGTTTTTT. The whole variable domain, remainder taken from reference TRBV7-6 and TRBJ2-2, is GAGVSQSPRYKVTKRGQDVALRCDPISGHVSLYWYRQALGQGPEFLTYFNYEAQQDKSGLPNDRFSAERPEGSISTLTIQRTEQRDSAMYRCASSLATSGGNGELFFGEGSRLTVL.

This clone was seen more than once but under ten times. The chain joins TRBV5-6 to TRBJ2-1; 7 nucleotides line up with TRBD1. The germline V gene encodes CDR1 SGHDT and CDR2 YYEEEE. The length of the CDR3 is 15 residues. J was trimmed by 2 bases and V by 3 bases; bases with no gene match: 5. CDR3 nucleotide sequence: TGTGCCAGCAGCTCAACCGGGACAGCCTACAATGAGCAGTTCTTC. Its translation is CASSSTGTAYNEQFF.

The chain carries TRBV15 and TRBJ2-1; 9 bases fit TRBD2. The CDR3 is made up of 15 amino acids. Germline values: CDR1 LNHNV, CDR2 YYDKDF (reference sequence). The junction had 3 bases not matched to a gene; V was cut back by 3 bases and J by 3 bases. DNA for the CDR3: TGTGCCACCAGCAGGCGGGGGGGTGTCTACAATGAGCAGTTCTTC. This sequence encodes CATSRRGGVYNEQFF.

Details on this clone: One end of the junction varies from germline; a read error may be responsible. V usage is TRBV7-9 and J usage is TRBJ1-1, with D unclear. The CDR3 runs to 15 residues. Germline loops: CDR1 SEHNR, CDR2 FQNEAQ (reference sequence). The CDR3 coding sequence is TGTTCCAGCAGCTCCCCCCGGACTGGAAACACTGAAGCTTTCTTT. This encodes CSSSSPRTGNTEAFF.

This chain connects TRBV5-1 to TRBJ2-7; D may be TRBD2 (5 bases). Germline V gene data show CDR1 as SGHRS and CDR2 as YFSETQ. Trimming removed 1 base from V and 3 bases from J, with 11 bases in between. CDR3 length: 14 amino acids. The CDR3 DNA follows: TGCGCCAGCAGCTTGACCTCGGGAATCTACGAGCAGTACTTC. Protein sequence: CASSLTSGIYEQYF.

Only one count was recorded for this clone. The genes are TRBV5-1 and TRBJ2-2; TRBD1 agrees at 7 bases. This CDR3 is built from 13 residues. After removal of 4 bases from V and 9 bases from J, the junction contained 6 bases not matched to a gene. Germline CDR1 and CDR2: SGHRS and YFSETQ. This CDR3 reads CASSTTGFWELFF. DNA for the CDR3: TGCGCCAGCAGCACGACAGGGTTTTGGGAGCTGTTTTTT.

The CDR3 DNA reads TGCGCCAGCAGTGAGGAGCAAAACCAACCCCCTATACTTAGCAATCAGCCCCAGCATTTT. Its protein is CASSEEQNQPPILSNQPQHF. This sequence joins TRBV10-1 and TRBJ1-5; D uncertain. The ends were cut back, 2 bases at V and 0 bases at J, with 23 bases in the middle. The CDR3 spans 20 residues. CDR1 and CDR2 (germline): WNHNN, SYGVQD (reference sequence).

The CDR3 spells CASSRGTGHSPLHF. In DNA form, the CDR3 reads TGTGCCAGCAGTAGGGGGACAGGGCACTCACCCCTCCACTTT. V and J are TRBV6-4 and TRBJ1-6; 9 bases match TRBD1. CDR3 size: 14 residues. Trimming cost V 5 bases and J 10 bases; bases outside gene matches: 6. The germline gives CDR1 MRHNA, CDR2 SNTAGT.

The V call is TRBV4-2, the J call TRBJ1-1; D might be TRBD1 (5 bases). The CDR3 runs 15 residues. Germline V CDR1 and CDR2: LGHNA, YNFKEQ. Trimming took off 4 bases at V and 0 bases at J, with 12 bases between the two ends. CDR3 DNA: TGTGCCAGCAGCCTAGCGTCGGGGGTGAACACTGAAGCTTTCTTT. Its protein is CASSLASGVNTEAFF.

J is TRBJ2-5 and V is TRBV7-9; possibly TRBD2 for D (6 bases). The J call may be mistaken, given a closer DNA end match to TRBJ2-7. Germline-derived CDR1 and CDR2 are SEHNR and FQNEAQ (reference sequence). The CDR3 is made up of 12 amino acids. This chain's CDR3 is CASGGGGTEQYF. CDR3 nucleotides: TGTGCCAGCGGCGGTGGAGGGACCGAGCAGTACTTC.

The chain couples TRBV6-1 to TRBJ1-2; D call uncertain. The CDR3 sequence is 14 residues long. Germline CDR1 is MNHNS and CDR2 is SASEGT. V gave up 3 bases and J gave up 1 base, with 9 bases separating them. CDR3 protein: CASSEPGLNYGYTF. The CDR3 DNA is TGTGCCAGCAGTGAGCCCGGACTTAACTATGGCTACACCTTC.

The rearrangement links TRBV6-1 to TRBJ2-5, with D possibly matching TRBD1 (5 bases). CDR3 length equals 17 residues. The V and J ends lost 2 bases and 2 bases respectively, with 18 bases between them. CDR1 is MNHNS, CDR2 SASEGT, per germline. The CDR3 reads CASSERMGRTFQETQYF. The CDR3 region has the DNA TGTGCCAGCAGTGAAAGGATGGGGCGAACATTTCAAGAGACCCAGTACTTC.

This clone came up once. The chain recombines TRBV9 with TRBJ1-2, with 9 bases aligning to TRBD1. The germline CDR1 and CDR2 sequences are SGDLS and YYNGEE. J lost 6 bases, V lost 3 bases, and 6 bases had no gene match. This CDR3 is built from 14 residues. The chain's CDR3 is CASSAQQGAHGYTF. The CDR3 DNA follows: TGTGCCAGCAGCGCTCAACAGGGGGCCCATGGCTACACCTTC.